A selection of T cell receptor beta chains follows, all from one sample in a study of cytomegalovirus exposure and HLA in healthy donors. Profiled with immunoSEQ multiplex PCR; TCRdb holds only in-frame clones, not every one. The sample lists 300,000 or so clones; around 90% were seen once. Sequenced material: PBMCs. The receptors derive from a man aged 25-40 years in good health and CMV-seronegative. The CDR3 runs from the conserved cysteine through the conserved F or W. Each record gives: D gene, clone size, V gene, J gene, CDR3 DNA, CDR3 protein. A D gene is named only where the DNA matches it firmly. Expanded clones get a size class; other rows say once, few or many, or leave the size out.

-,-,TRBV5-1,TRBJ1-4,TGCGCCAGCAGCGGAGGACCGGACGGGGGTGAAAAACTGTTTTTT,CASSGGPDGGEKLFF
TRBD1,-,TRBV6-6,TRBJ2-1,TGTGCCACTGGGCCACAGGGGCCCAATGAGCAGTTCTTC,CATGPQGPNEQFF
-,once,TRBV6-1,TRBJ1-1,TGTGCCAGCAGTCCGGGCCAGGGGAACACTGAAGCTTTCTTT,CASSPGQGNTEAFF
-,-,TRBV19,TRBJ2-7,TGTGCCAGTAGTATAAACCCAGATTGGCCCTACGAGCAGTACTTC,CASSINPDWPYEQYF
-,-,TRBV7-9,TRBJ2-1,TGTGCCAGCAGCTGGGCGGGCGTGTTACGGGGAAACTCCTACAATGAGCAGTTCTTC,CASSWAGVLRGNSYNEQFF
-,-,TRBV5-3,TRBJ2-5,TGTGCCAGAAGCCGGCATCGGGGTAGAGAGACCCAGTACTTC,CARSRHRGRETQYF
TRBD1,once,TRBV18,TRBJ2-2,TGTGCCAGCTCAGAGAGGGACAGGCGCTCCACCGGGGAGCTGTTTTTT,CASSERDRRSTGELFF
-,few,TRBV6-5,TRBJ1-5,TGTGCCAGCAGCCCCTGGAGGAGCAATCAGCCCCAGCATTTT,CASSPWRSNQPQHF
-,few,TRBV2,TRBJ1-6,TGTGCCAGCAGGGCAGCTAGGACAAATTCACCCCTCCACTTT,CASRAARTNSPLHF
-,-,TRBV19,TRBJ1-2,TGTGCCAGTAGTTATGGGGACACTACCTATGGCTACACCTTC,CASSYGDTTYGYTF
-,-,TRBV7-2,TRBJ1-5,TGTGCCAGCAGCCCCATGGGGGGGAGCAATCAGCCCCAGCATTTT,CASSPMGGSNQPQHF
-,-,TRBV7-9,TRBJ2-2,TGTGCCAGCAGCTCAGATTATTTGACCGGGGAGCTGTTTTTT,CASSSDYLTGELFF
-,-,TRBV5-1,TRBJ1-3,TGCGCCAGCAGCTTGGAGGGAAGACAGTCCTCTGGAAACACCATATATTTT,CASSLEGRQSSGNTIYF
TRBD1,once,TRBV19,TRBJ1-6,TGTGCCAGTAGTGCAAAACAGGGGGCAAAATCACCCCTCCACTTT,CASSAKQGAKSPLHF
-,-,TRBV13,TRBJ2-3,TGTGCCAGCAGCTTCCGGGGCGGGACCCCCACAGATACGCAGTATTTT,CASSFRGGTPTDTQYF